One and the same sample provided the 26 T cell receptor beta chains below, sequenced in a study of T cell responses to AZD1222 COVID-19 vaccine. Measured with immunoSEQ multiplex PCR; TCRdb has only the in-frame clones, and not every one. The sample lists about 150,000 clones; 80% to 95% were seen once. The source material was peripheral blood, sampled 28 days after the second AZD1222 dose. These receptors came from an adult who received the AZD1222 COVID-19 vaccine.

This sequence joins TRBV7-2 and TRBJ2-1; TRBD2 matches 7 bases. Germline CDR1 is SGHTA and CDR2 is FQGNSA. J was trimmed by 6 bases and V by 4 bases; bases with no gene match: 6. The CDR3 sequence is 14 residues long. The CDR3 protein is CASSYPSGANEQFF. The DNA for the CDR3 is TGTGCCAGCAGCTACCCGAGCGGGGCCAATGAGCAGTTCTTC.

The V and J genes are TRBV19 and TRBJ1-1; perhaps TRBD1 as D (5 bases). Trimming stripped 2 bases from V and 5 bases from J, with 12 bases between. Germline CDR1 and CDR2: LNHDA and SQIVND (reference sequence). The CDR3 totals 14 residues. The CDR3 region is CASSIHNGGTEAFF. The CDR3 nucleotides read TGTGCCAGTAGTATACACAACGGGGGTACTGAAGCTTTCTTT.

V usage is TRBV28 and J usage is TRBJ2-2; D is ambiguous. The CDR3 runs 15 residues. Germline lookup yields CDR1 MDHEN and CDR2 SYDVKM. Trimming took 1 base from V and 2 from J, leaving 8 bases between them. For the CDR3, the DNA is TGTGCCAGCAGTTTATTGGCCAGTAACACCGGGGAGCTGTTTTTT. This sequence encodes CASSLLASNTGELFF.

The rearrangement joins TRBV6-1 to TRBJ2-1; possibly TRBD2 for D (5 bases). This CDR3 spans 13 amino acids. CDR1 is MNHNS and CDR2 is SASEGT in the germline V gene. V was cut by 1 base and J by 6 bases, with 7 bases left in between. The CDR3 protein is CASSEGTFNEQFF. The CDR3 DNA reads as TGTGCCAGCAGTGAAGGGACTTTCAATGAGCAGTTCTTC.

The chain's CDR3 is CASSEGSSPLHF. CDR3 in DNA: TGCGCCAGCAGTGAAGGAAGCTCACCCCTCCACTTT. The chain links TRBV10-1 to TRBJ1-6; D ambiguous. Germline V gene lookup returns CDR1 WNHNN and CDR2 SYGVQD (reference sequence). The CDR3 is 12 amino acids. V lost 3 bases to trimming and J lost 10 bases, with 7 bases between them.

The V call is TRBV19, the J call TRBJ2-1, with 9 bases that match TRBD2. The CDR3 extends over 16 amino acids. V was pared by 5 bases and J by 5 bases, with 10 bases of the junction left unmatched. Per the germline V gene, CDR1 is LNHDA and CDR2 is SQIVND (reference sequence). The CDR3 nucleotides read TGTGCCAGTAGTTTCGTAGCGGGAGTCGGAGACAATGAGCAGTTCTTC. Translated: CASSFVAGVGDNEQFF.

The chain couples TRBV9 to TRBJ1-1; no firm D call. This CDR3 spans 13 amino acids. With 1 base removed from V and 7 bases from J, the gap between germline ends came to 11 bases. Per the germline V gene, CDR1 is SGDLS and CDR2 is YYNGEE. The CDR3 DNA reads TGTGCCAGCAGCGTAATGCGGTCGAGTGAAGCTTTCTTT. Amino acid sequence: CASSVMRSSEAFF.

The chain combines TRBV7-9 with TRBJ1-2; 11 bases agree with TRBD1. The germline gives CDR1 SEHNR, CDR2 FQNEAQ (reference sequence). This CDR3 is 15 amino acids long. V shed 2 bases, J shed 6 bases, and the junction held 5 bases outside the gene matches. The CDR3 protein is CASSLSRTGGNGYTF. In DNA form, the CDR3 reads TGTGCCAGCAGCTTATCTCGGACAGGGGGCAATGGCTACACCTTC.

The V gene is TRBV14, the J gene TRBJ2-5, with a tentative D call TRBD1 (5 bases). Germline CDR1 SGHDN, CDR2 FVKESK. The CDR3 runs to 14 residues. Between the trimmed V and J ends, which lost 4 bases and 1 base, there was a span of 10 bases. The CDR3 loop is CASSPTVTQETQYF. The CDR3 region has the DNA TGTGCCAGCAGCCCGACAGTGACCCAAGAGACCCAGTACTTC.

The V gene is TRBV14, the J gene TRBJ1-4; D call uncertain. V was shortened by 0 bases and J by 8 bases, with 13 bases between the two germline ends. The CDR3 has 15 residues. Germline values: CDR1 SGHDN, CDR2 FVKESK. CDR3 coding DNA: TGTGCCAGCAGCCAAGATAGCGGCCTGGGGGAAAAACTGTTTTTT. Translating gives CASSQDSGLGEKLFF.

This clone has just one count. V gene TRBV6-5 combines with J gene TRBJ2-1; TRBD1 is a possible D gene (6 bases). Between the trimmed V and J ends, which lost 6 bases and 6 bases, there was a span of 18 bases. Looked up from germline, CDR1 is MNHEY and CDR2 is SVGAGI. There are 15 residues in the CDR3. The CDR3 DNA reads as TGTGCCAGCAGGGACAGATTGGATAGTCGCAATGAGCAGTTCTTC. Encoded protein: CASRDRLDSRNEQFF.

This clone came up once. The chain carries TRBV5-1 and TRBJ1-1; the match to TRBD1 covers 11 bases. The CDR3 sequence is 15 residues long. CDR1 and CDR2 from the germline V gene are SGHRS and YFSETQ. The V segment lost 4 bases and the J segment 4 bases; nucleotides outside the gene matches: 6. CDR3 sequence reads: CASSGQGARGTEAFF. Here the CDR3 DNA reads TGCGCCAGCAGCGGACAGGGGGCGCGGGGCACTGAAGCTTTCTTT.

Written as DNA, the CDR3 is TGCGCCAGCAGCTCGGGGGGACAAGGAGCAACTAATGAAAAACTGTTTTTT. Encoded protein: CASSSGGQGATNEKLFF. V is TRBV5-1 and J is TRBJ1-4, with D tentatively TRBD1 (6 bases). The CDR3 is made up of 17 amino acids. The V gene lost 3 bases and the J gene lost 0 bases, with 15 bases spanning the gap. CDR1 is SGHRS, CDR2 YFSETQ, per germline.

V gene TRBV5-8 combines with J gene TRBJ1-1; D is uncertain. Germline CDR1 and CDR2: SGHTS and YDEGEE. There are 11 residues in the CDR3. V was cut by 5 bases and J by 3 bases, with 5 bases left in between. This CDR3 is CASSWDTEAFF. The CDR3 DNA reads as TGTGCCAGCAGTTGGGACACTGAAGCTTTCTTT.

The V and J genes are TRBV3-1 (or the pseudogene TRBV3-2) and TRBJ1-4, with 8 bases aligning to TRBD1. The junction had 13 bases not matched to a gene; V was cut back by 5 bases and J by 5 bases. The CDR3 loop spans 17 amino acids. Germline V gene sequence: CDR1 LGHDT, CDR2 YNNKEL (reference sequence). DNA for the CDR3: TGTGCCAGCAGCACCCATACTTGGACAGGGCGGAATGAAAAACTGTTTTTT. This gives the protein CASSTHTWTGRNEKLFF.

The CDR3, as DNA: TGTGCCAGCAGCTTGGAAACAGGGCTACGGAATGAAAAACTGTTTTTT. This codes for CASSLETGLRNEKLFF. J is TRBJ1-4 and V is TRBV5-6, with D perhaps matching TRBD1 (6 bases). Germline V gene sequence: CDR1 SGHDT, CDR2 YYEEEE. Trimming shortened V by 0 bases and J by 5 bases, and 14 bases separated the two germline ends. The CDR3 is 16 amino acids.

This rearrangement joins TRBV5-1 to TRBJ2-2, with 10 positions matching TRBD2. Germline V lookup: CDR1 SGHRS, CDR2 YFSETQ. With V trimmed by 9 bases and J by 5 bases, 4 bases remained unmatched. The length of the CDR3 is 13 residues. CDR3 bases: TGCGCCACTAGCGGGAGTGGGACCGGGGAGCTGTTTTTT. It encodes CATSGSGTGELFF.

The chain employs TRBV5-1 and TRBJ2-3; D may be TRBD1 or TRBD2 (7 bases each). This CDR3 spans 12 amino acids. Germline CDR1 and CDR2: SGHRS and YFSETQ. V was trimmed by 0 bases and J by 13 bases, leaving 12 bases between them. CDR3 nucleotides: TGCGCCAGCAGCTTGGAGACAGGGAGGGAGTATTTT. Its protein product is CASSLETGREYF.

This sequence joins TRBV7-9 and TRBJ2-1; the match to TRBD1 covers 7 bases. Germline loops: CDR1 SEHNR, CDR2 FQNEAQ (reference sequence). CDR3 size: 14 residues. Unmatched junction bases numbered 7, after V lost 2 bases and J lost 9 bases. Written as DNA, the CDR3 is TGTGCCAGCAGCTTAAGACAGGGATCGAGTGAGCAGTTCTTC. It encodes CASSLRQGSSEQFF.

V and J are TRBV11-2 and TRBJ2-4; D unresolved. Deletions cut 2 bases from V and 13 bases from J, with 9 bases between. From germline, CDR1 is SGHAT and CDR2 FQNNGV. The CDR3 is 11 amino acids. CDR3 DNA sequence: TGTGCCAGCAGCTTAATCGACGGACAGTACTTC. It translates to CASSLIDGQYF.

The gene calls are TRBV6-5 and TRBJ2-1, with D possibly TRBD1 on 7 matching bases. The CDR3 spans 15 residues. Germline CDR1 and CDR2: MNHEY and SVGAGI. Trimming cost V 4 bases and J 5 bases, with 15 bases left between them. The CDR3 is CASSSPGGGNNEQFF. The CDR3 DNA reads as TGTGCCAGCAGTTCCCCAGGGGGAGGTAACAATGAGCAGTTCTTC.

This clone has a handful of counts. DNA of the CDR3: TGTGCTAGTGGTTTGGTGGTGTCGGGGGATGAAAAACTGTTTTTT. The encoded protein is CASGLVVSGDEKLFF. The chain recombines TRBV12-5 with TRBJ1-4; possibly TRBD1 for D (5 bases). Looked up from germline, CDR1 is LGHNT and CDR2 is FRNRAP. Trimming cost V 0 bases and J 6 bases, with 11 bases left between them. The CDR3 is 15 amino acids.

This sequence joins TRBV6-5 and TRBJ2-5; 10 bases are shared with TRBD2. The end of the DNA fits TRBJ2-7 better, so the J call may be wrong. The CDR3 length is 16 residues. Germline loops: CDR1 MNHEY, CDR2 SVGAGI. The CDR3 DNA follows: TGTGCCAGCAGTTACTCCGGGACTAGCGTCGTCTACGAGCAGTACTTC. This sequence encodes CASSYSGTSVVYEQYF.

The V gene is TRBV15, the J gene TRBJ1-1; TRBD1 matches at 7 bases. Germline values: CDR1 LNHNV, CDR2 YYDKDF (reference sequence). Trimming took 3 bases from V and 0 from J; bases not matched to a gene: 4. There are 15 residues in the CDR3. CDR3 in DNA: TGTGCCACCAGCAGTTTACAGGGGTTGAACACTGAAGCTTTCTTT. Translating it yields CATSSLQGLNTEAFF.

This clone was counted a single time. The rearrangement uses TRBV5-5 and TRBJ1-4, with TRBD1 matching 9 bases. The trim removed 4 bases at V and 3 bases at J, leaving 7 bases unmatched. The CDR3 runs 16 residues. The germline V gene encodes CDR1 SGHKS and CDR2 YYEKEE (reference sequence). The CDR3 reads CASSPGQGTANEKLFF. The CDR3, as DNA: TGTGCCAGCAGCCCTGGACAGGGGACGGCTAATGAAAAACTGTTTTTT.

This clone was counted a single time. The V and J genes are TRBV30 and TRBJ1-6; 8 bases map to TRBD1. The CDR3 contains 14 residues. Germline V CDR1 and CDR2: GTSNPN, SVGIG (reference sequence). Unmatched junction bases numbered 3, after V lost 1 base and J lost 7 bases. The CDR3 bases are TGTGCCTGGAGTGGAGGACAGGGAAATTCACCCCTCCACTTT. Amino acids: CAWSGGQGNSPLHF.